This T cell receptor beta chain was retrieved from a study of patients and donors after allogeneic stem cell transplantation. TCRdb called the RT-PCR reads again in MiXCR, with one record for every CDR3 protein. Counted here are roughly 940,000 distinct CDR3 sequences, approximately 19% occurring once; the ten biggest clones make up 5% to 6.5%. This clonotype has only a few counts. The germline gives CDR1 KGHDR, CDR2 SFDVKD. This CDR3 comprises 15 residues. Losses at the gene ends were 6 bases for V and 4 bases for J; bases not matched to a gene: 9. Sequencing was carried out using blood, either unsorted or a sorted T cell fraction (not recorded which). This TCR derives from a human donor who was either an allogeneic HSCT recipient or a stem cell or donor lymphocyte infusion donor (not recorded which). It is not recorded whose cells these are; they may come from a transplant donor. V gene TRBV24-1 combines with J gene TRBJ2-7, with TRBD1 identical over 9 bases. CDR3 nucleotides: TGTGCCACCAGTCCGGGGGGACAGGGCCGGTACGAGCAGTACTTC. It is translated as CATSPGGQGRYEQYF.